One sample yielded the 2 T cell receptor beta chains listed below, sequenced in a study of blood T cell repertoires in COVID-19. TCRdb's copy holds only in-frame clones and misses some; the assay was immunoSEQ multiplex PCR. In the table there are about 120,000 clones, about 70% of which are singletons. Sequenced: peripheral blood. The receptors derive from an older woman with acute or convalescent COVID-19.

The rearrangement links TRBV20-1 to TRBJ1-2; TRBD1 agrees at 7 bases. Germline CDR1 reads DFQATT; CDR2 reads SNEGSKA (reference sequence). J gave up 8 bases and V 3 bases, and 6 bases lay outside the gene matches. This CDR3 is 12 amino acids long. The DNA of the CDR3 is TGCAGTGCTAGTGAACAGGGGTTCGGCTACACCTTC. It yields the protein CSASEQGFGYTF.

The rearrangement uses TRBV19 and TRBJ1-2; tentative D call: TRBD1 (5 bases). Germline CDR1 and CDR2: LNHDA and SQIVND (reference sequence). The CDR3 consists of 14 residues. V gave up 5 bases and J gave up 2 bases, with 12 bases separating them. The CDR3 protein is CASSSRTPNYGYTF. CDR3 DNA: TGTGCCAGTAGTTCCAGGACACCGAACTATGGCTACACCTTC.